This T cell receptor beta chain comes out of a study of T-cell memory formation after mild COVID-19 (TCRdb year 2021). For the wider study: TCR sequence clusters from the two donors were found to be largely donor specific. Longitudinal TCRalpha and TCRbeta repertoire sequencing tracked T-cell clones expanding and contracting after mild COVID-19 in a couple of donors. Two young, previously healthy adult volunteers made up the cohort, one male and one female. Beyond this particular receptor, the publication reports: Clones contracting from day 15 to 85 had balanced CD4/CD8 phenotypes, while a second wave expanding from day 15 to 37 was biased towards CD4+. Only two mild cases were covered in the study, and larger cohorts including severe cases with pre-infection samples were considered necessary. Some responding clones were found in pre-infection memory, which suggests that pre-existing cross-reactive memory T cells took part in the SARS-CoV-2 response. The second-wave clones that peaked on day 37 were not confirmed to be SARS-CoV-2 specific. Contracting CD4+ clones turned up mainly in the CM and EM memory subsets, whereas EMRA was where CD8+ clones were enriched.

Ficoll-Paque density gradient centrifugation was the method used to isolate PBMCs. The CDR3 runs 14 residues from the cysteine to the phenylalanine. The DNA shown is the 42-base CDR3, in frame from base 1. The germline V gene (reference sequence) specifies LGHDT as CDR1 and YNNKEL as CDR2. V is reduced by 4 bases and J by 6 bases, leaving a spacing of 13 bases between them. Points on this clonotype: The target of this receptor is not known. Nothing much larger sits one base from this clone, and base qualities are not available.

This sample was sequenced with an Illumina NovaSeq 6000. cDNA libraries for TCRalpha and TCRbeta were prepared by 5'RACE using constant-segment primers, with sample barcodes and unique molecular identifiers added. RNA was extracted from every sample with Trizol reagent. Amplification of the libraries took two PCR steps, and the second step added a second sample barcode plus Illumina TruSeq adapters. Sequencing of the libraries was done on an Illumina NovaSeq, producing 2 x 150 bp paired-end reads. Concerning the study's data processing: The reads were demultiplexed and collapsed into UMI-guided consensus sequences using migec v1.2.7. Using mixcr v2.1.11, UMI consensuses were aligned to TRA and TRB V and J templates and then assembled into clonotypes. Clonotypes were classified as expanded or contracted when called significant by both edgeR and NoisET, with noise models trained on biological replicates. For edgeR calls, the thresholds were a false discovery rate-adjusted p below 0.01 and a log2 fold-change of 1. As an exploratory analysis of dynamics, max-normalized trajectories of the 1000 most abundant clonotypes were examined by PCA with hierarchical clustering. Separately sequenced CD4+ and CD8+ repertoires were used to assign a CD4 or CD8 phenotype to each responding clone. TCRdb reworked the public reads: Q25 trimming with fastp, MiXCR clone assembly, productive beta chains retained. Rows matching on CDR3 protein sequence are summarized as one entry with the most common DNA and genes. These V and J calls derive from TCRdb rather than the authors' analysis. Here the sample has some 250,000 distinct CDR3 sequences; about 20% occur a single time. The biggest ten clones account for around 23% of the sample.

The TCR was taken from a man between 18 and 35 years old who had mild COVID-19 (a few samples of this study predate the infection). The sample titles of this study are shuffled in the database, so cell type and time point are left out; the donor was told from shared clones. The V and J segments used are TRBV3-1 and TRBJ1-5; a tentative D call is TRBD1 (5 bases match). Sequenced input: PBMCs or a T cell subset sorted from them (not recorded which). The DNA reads TGTGCCAGCAGCCCGGGCGGGGCGTTTCAGCCCCAGCATTTT. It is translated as CASSPGGAFQPQHF.